This TCR beta chain was sequenced in a study of T cell responses to AZD1222 COVID-19 vaccine. Findings of the study overall: Nearly half of spike-specific TCRs reportedly go after variant regions that carry no mutations. The breadth and depth of Spike-specific TCRs increased once two AZD1222 doses had been given.

Remarks on this clone: Its target is not known.

Combined were second doses at about 4 or about 12 weeks. Clones were read by immunoSEQ multiplex PCR, and TCRdb kept only the in-frame ones, dropping some. This table holds around 140,000 clones, 80% to 95% found once. The sample was peripheral blood, taken 28 days after the second AZD1222 dose. This TCR was recovered from an adult who received the AZD1222 COVID-19 vaccine.

The CDR3 reads CASSQRRATGNYGYTF. The CDR3 DNA sequence: TGTGCCAGCAGCCAACGCCGAGCGACAGGGAACTATGGCTACACCTTC. The V gene is TRBV16, the J gene TRBJ1-2; TRBD1 matches 7 bases. The CDR3 has 16 amino acids. Germline trimming cut 2 bases from V and 2 bases from J; bases unmatched to any gene: 8. Per germline, CDR1 KGHSY and CDR2 FQNENV.